The 8 T cell receptor beta chains presented below share a single source sample, sequenced in a study of cytomegalovirus exposure and HLA in healthy donors. PCR employed 60 Vbeta and 13 Jbeta primers. Some clones are missing from TCRdb's copy, which holds only in-frame ones; the method was immunoSEQ multiplex PCR. The data hold under 150,000 clones, with about 86% observed a single time. The sequenced material came from PBMCs. These receptors originate from a woman aged 25-40 years in good health and CMV-seronegative.

The chain carries TRBV10-3 and TRBJ2-4; 14 bases are a match to TRBD2. Per the germline V gene, CDR1 is ENHRY and CDR2 is SYGVKD. This CDR3 contains 17 residues. With 10 bases clipped from V and 3 bases from J, the junction kept 11 bases outside the gene matches. The CDR3 loop reads CATEPGLAGGVKNIQYF. CDR3 DNA: TGTGCCACCGAGCCTGGACTAGCGGGAGGAGTCAAAAACATTCAGTACTTC.

This clone was picked up a small number of times. The rearrangement joins TRBV28 to TRBJ2-7; 9 bases agree with TRBD1. The J segment lost 1 base and the V segment lost 5 bases, leaving 9 bases of the junction unmatched. Germline assignment: CDR1 MDHEN and CDR2 SYDVKM. This CDR3 is 16 amino acids long. The CDR3 DNA follows: TGTGCCAGCAGTCCCGGACAGGGGCAACTATCCTACGAGCAGTACTTC. Translating it yields CASSPGQGQLSYEQYF.

This clone was seen more than once but under ten times. The CDR3 region has the DNA TGTGCCAGCAGCCCTAGAGGCTACCCCTCTGGGGCCAACGTCCTGACTTTC. Translating gives CASSPRGYPSGANVLTF. The chain links TRBV7-9 to TRBJ2-6; D is uncertain. Germline V gene lookup returns CDR1 SEHNR and CDR2 FQNEAQ (reference sequence). V was trimmed by 5 bases and J by 0 bases, leaving 14 bases between them. The CDR3 covers 17 residues.

The chain recombines TRBV28 with TRBJ2-3; a weak D match, TRBD2 (5 bases). The CDR3 extends over 15 amino acids. Germline V gene lookup returns CDR1 MDHEN and CDR2 SYDVKM. V dropped 2 bases and J dropped 2 bases, with 11 bases sitting between them. Here the CDR3 reads CASSLVAGPTDTQYF. The CDR3 DNA is TGTGCCAGCAGTTTAGTGGCGGGCCCCACAGATACGCAGTATTTT.

This chain connects TRBV28 to TRBJ2-5, with 8 bases matching TRBD1. CDR3 length equals 15 residues. Germline CDR1 reads MDHEN; CDR2 reads SYDVKM. Trimming cost V 1 base and J 4 bases; bases outside gene matches: 5. The CDR3 nucleotides are TGTGCCAGCAGTTTATCAGGGGGCGTAGGAGAGACCCAGTACTTC. It yields the protein CASSLSGGVGETQYF.

This rearrangement joins TRBV28 to TRBJ2-7, with D uncertain. Per germline, CDR1 MDHEN and CDR2 SYDVKM. Trimming pared 4 bases from V and 4 bases from J, leaving 11 bases between. The CDR3 runs to 13 residues. CDR3 amino acids: CASSSTGYYEQYF. CDR3 bases: TGTGCCAGCAGTTCGACCGGGTATTACGAGCAGTACTTC.

The rearrangement uses TRBV6-6 and TRBJ2-7, with 8 positions matching TRBD2. Trimming removed 0 bases from V and 2 bases from J; junction bases left unmatched: 3. This CDR3 has 15 residues. Germline values: CDR1 MNHNY, CDR2 SVGAGI (reference sequence). This chain's CDR3 is CASSYSSGSPYEQYF. CDR3 coding DNA: TGTGCCAGCAGTTACTCGAGCGGGAGTCCCTACGAGCAGTACTTC.

The gene calls are TRBV9 and TRBJ1-1; 7 positions agree with TRBD1. Losses at the gene ends were 0 bases for V and 0 bases for J; bases not matched to a gene: 2. CDR1 and CDR2 from the germline V gene are SGDLS and YYNGEE. CDR3 length: 15 residues. The CDR3 sequence: CASSVGGTVNTEAFF. CDR3 sequence (DNA): TGTGCCAGCAGCGTAGGGGGGACAGTGAACACTGAAGCTTTCTTT.